The 22 T cell receptor beta chains below come from one sample, sequenced in a study of OX40 agonist ivuxolimab in advanced cancers. Data came from immunoSEQ multiplex PCR; TCRdb stores just in-frame clones and leaves some out. Counted here are roughly 44,000 clones, approximately 80% occurring once; the ten biggest clones make up 6.5% to 8%. The material was CD4+ or CD8+ T cells sorted from blood, obtained in a trial of the OX40 agonist ivuxolimab. All receptors come from an adult with an advanced solid tumor such as melanoma, head and neck, liver or kidney cancer.

This sequence joins TRBV18 and TRBJ2-3; the D is unclear. CDR1 is KGHSH and CDR2 is LQKENI in the germline V gene. The CDR3 is made up of 15 amino acids. The germline V and J ends were trimmed by 6 bases and 1 base, with 14 bases remaining between them. The CDR3 nucleotides read TGTGCCAGCTCCTCCAATCTTGAGGGCACAGATACGCAGTATTTT. Its translation is CASSSNLEGTDTQYF. Based on the CDR3 plus reference TRBV18 and TRBJ2-3, the full variable domain is NAGVMQNPRHLVRRRGQEARLRCSPMKGHSHVYWYRQLPEEGLKFMVYLQKENIIDESGMPKERFSAEFPKEGPSILRIQQVVRGDSAAYFCASSSNLEGTDTQYFGPGTRLTVL.

This clone was seen a few times. The V call is TRBV7-9, the J call TRBJ1-2, with a possible D match to TRBD1 (5 bases). The CDR3 extends over 14 amino acids. Germline V gives CDR1 SEHNR, CDR2 FQNEAQ (reference sequence). Trimming left V 5 bases short and J 5 bases short, with 15 bases between. DNA of the CDR3: TGTGCCAGCAGCCCCCAGGGAGGTATATATGGCTACACCTTC. The encoded protein is CASSPQGGIYGYTF.

In its sample, this clone was seen once. The J gene is TRBJ1-1, the V gene TRBV5-6; D call uncertain. This CDR3 is 12 amino acids long. Trimming shortened V by 0 bases and J by 3 bases, and 3 bases separated the two germline ends. CDR1 and CDR2 (germline): SGHDT, YYEEEE. In DNA form, the CDR3 reads TGTGCCAGCAGCTTGGGGGACACTGAAGCTTTCTTT. It is translated as CASSLGDTEAFF.

The V call is TRBV29-1, the J call TRBJ2-3; tentative D call: TRBD2 (5 bases). The CDR3 contains 20 residues. Per the germline V gene, CDR1 is SQVTM and CDR2 is ANQGSEA. V lost 2 bases to trimming and J lost 2 bases, with 29 bases between them. DNA of the CDR3: TGCAGCGTTGAACCCCCACCAACCCCAGAGGACCCGCGGGCCACAGATACGCAGTATTTT. It encodes CSVEPPPTPEDPRATDTQYF.

This clone was picked up one time. The chain combines TRBV29-1 with TRBJ2-3; D is perhaps TRBD1 (5 bases). In germline, CDR1 is SQVTM, CDR2 ANQGSEA. The CDR3 totals 14 residues. Trimming took 4 bases from V and 0 from J, leaving 11 bases between them. The CDR3 coding sequence is TGCAGCGTTGTAGACAGAACTAGCACAGATACGCAGTATTTT. This gives the protein CSVVDRTSTDTQYF.

The chain employs TRBV7-9 and TRBJ1-1, with D tentatively TRBD1 (5 bases). This CDR3 has 16 amino acids. V was cut by 10 bases and J by 0 bases, with 21 bases left in between. Per germline, CDR1 SEHNR and CDR2 FQNEAQ (reference sequence). This CDR3 is CAIRVPGPHMNTEAFF. For the CDR3, the DNA is TGTGCCATCCGGGTTCCGGGGCCACACATGAACACTGAAGCTTTCTTT.

This CDR3 is CASSPPGTGPTDTQYF. The CDR3 DNA reads TGTGCCAGCAGCCCACCAGGGACAGGCCCCACAGATACGCAGTATTTT. V is TRBV7-6 and J is TRBJ2-3; TRBD1 agrees at 8 bases. Germline V gene sequence: CDR1 SGHVS, CDR2 FNYEAQ. J gave up 2 bases and V 5 bases, and 9 bases lay outside the gene matches. This CDR3 is built from 16 residues.

This sequence joins TRBV7-2 and TRBJ1-3; D unclear. Germline assignment: CDR1 SGHTA and CDR2 FQGNSA. V lost 5 bases to trimming and J lost 4 bases, with 9 bases between them. The CDR3 runs 13 residues. CDR3 amino acids: CASSDNLGNTIYF. The CDR3 coding sequence is TGTGCCAGCAGCGATAACCTGGGAAACACCATATATTTT. The full variable domain, its missing parts supplied by reference TRBV7-2 and TRBJ1-3, is GAGVSQSPSNKVTEKGKDVELRCDPISGHTALYWYRQSLGQGLEFLIYFQGNSAPDKSGLPSDRFSAERTGGSVSTLTIQRTQQEDSAVYLCASSDNLGNTIYFGEGSWLTVV.

The gene calls are TRBV2 and TRBJ2-5; TRBD2 matches 7 bases. Germline V gene sequence: CDR1 SNHLY, CDR2 FYNNEI. CDR3 length: 13 residues. Trimming removed 11 bases from V and 4 bases from J; junction bases left unmatched: 10. DNA of the CDR3: TGTGCCGGGGGGGAGGAAGGGACAGAGACCCAGTACTTC. It encodes CAGGEEGTETQYF.

V usage is TRBV7-7 and J usage is TRBJ2-7; tentatively, D is TRBD1 or TRBD2 (5 bases each). The CDR3 spans 15 residues. CDR1 and CDR2 (germline): SSHAT, FNYEAQ (reference sequence). The V end lost 6 bases, the J end lost 5 bases, and 20 bases lay between the germline ends. The CDR3 protein is CASSYTPGTADEQYF. The CDR3 bases are TGTGCCAGCAGTTATACCCCGGGGACCGCCGACGAGCAGTACTTC.

This chain connects TRBV5-1 to TRBJ1-5; D may be TRBD1 (5 bases). The V end was cut by 4 bases, the J end by 6 bases, with 11 bases between. This CDR3 region has 13 residues. Germline assignment: CDR1 SGHRS and CDR2 YFSETQ. CDR3 DNA: TGCGCCAGCAGCGTCAGGGAGGGTCAGCCCCAGCATTTT. Its protein is CASSVREGQPQHF.

The chain couples TRBV5-6 to TRBJ2-1; D is uncertain. Deletions cut 0 bases from V and 0 bases from J, with 16 bases between. Germline-derived CDR1 and CDR2 are SGHDT and YYEEEE. The CDR3 length is 18 residues. The CDR3 is CASSLVFLAELSYNEQFF. The CDR3, as DNA: TGTGCCAGCAGCTTGGTTTTCCTTGCGGAGCTCTCCTACAATGAGCAGTTCTTC.

The chain carries TRBV27 and TRBJ2-5; D is ambiguous. V was clipped by 2 bases and J by 6 bases, with 16 bases between them. The CDR3 has 15 amino acids. The V gene's germline CDR1 is MNHEY and CDR2 SMNVEV (reference sequence). The DNA for the CDR3 is TGTGCCAGCAGTTTAGGGAACAGTGGGTCAAAGACCCAGTACTTC. Translation gives CASSLGNSGSKTQYF.

The V gene is TRBV13, the J gene TRBJ2-2; TRBD1 is a possible D gene (6 bases). From germline, CDR1 is PRHDT and CDR2 FYEKMQ (reference sequence). The V end lost 4 bases, the J end lost 3 bases, and 15 bases lay between the germline ends. CDR3 length: 16 residues. The DNA for the CDR3 is TGTGCCAGCAGCTCTGACAGGCCGTGGGACACCGGGGAGCTGTTTTTT. This gives the protein CASSSDRPWDTGELFF.

The rearrangement links TRBV5-6 to TRBJ1-1; D remains unclear. The CDR3 contains 14 residues. The V and J ends lost 1 base and 4 bases respectively, with 11 bases between them. The germline V gene has CDR1 SGHDT and CDR2 YYEEEE. CDR3 amino acids: CASSLYQVLTEAFF. The CDR3 coding sequence is TGTGCCAGCAGCTTGTATCAGGTCCTCACTGAAGCTTTCTTT.

The V gene is TRBV6-6, the J gene TRBJ1-3; 8 positions match TRBD1. Trimming removed 5 bases from V and 4 bases from J; junction bases left unmatched: 4. Germline assignment: CDR1 MNHNY and CDR2 SVGAGI (reference sequence). The CDR3 loop spans 14 amino acids. The CDR3: CASSSRDRGNTIYF. As DNA, the CDR3 is TGTGCCAGCAGTAGCCGGGACAGGGGAAACACCATATATTTT.

The V and J genes are TRBV9 and TRBJ2-5, with 7 bases identical to TRBD1. The DNA end is a closer match to TRBJ2-7, so the J assignment may be wrong. The CDR3 extends over 15 amino acids. Germline V lookup: CDR1 SGDLS, CDR2 YYNGEE. CDR3 DNA sequence: TGTGCCAGCAGCCCCGAGACAGGGTCTTCCTACGAGCAGTACTTC. It codes for CASSPETGSSYEQYF.

The chain has TRBV27 and TRBJ2-5; 13 nucleotides align to TRBD2. With the DNA end fitting TRBJ2-7 better, the J assignment may be wrong. The germline V gene has CDR1 MNHEY and CDR2 SMNVEV (reference sequence). This CDR3 is built from 18 residues. CDR3: CASSLGLAGVGTIYEQYF. CDR3 DNA sequence: TGTGCCAGCAGTTTAGGACTAGCGGGAGTAGGTACAATCTACGAGCAGTACTTC.

Points on this clone: At the DNA level, this CDR3 is encoded by other sequences in the same sample as well. J is TRBJ1-6 and V is TRBV30; D unresolved. V was clipped by 0 bases and J by 10 bases, with 4 bases between them. The CDR3 sequence is 11 residues long. CDR1 GTSNPN and CDR2 SVGIG come from the germline V gene (reference sequence). CDR3 sequence reads: CAWSVDSPLHF. CDR3 DNA: TGTGCCTGGAGTGTAGACTCACCCCTCCACTTT.

The V and J genes are TRBV30 and TRBJ1-6, with D unclear. The germline V and J ends were trimmed by 3 bases and 9 bases, with 12 bases remaining between them. Germline V gene data show CDR1 as GTSNPN and CDR2 as SVGIG (reference sequence). The CDR3 covers 13 residues. CDR3 sequence reads: CAWSVLGGSPLHF. DNA for the CDR3: TGTGCCTGGAGCGTGTTGGGCGGTTCACCCCTCCACTTT.

The gene calls are TRBV6-5 and TRBJ1-6, with D possibly TRBD1 on 5 matching bases. This CDR3 is built from 14 residues. Germline CDR1 and CDR2: MNHEY and SVGAGI. V shed 6 bases and J shed 6 bases, with 12 bases lying between them. In DNA, the CDR3 is TGTGCCAGCAGACTACAGGACTTTAATTCACCCCTCCACTTT. Translation gives CASRLQDFNSPLHF.

This clone came up once. The chain uses TRBV4-3 and TRBJ2-2; D not resolved. Germline V gives CDR1 LGHNA, CDR2 YSLEER. The CDR3 sequence is 15 residues long. Trimming pared 0 bases from V and 6 bases from J, leaving 11 bases between. Here the CDR3 reads CASSQEPAGPGELFF. For the CDR3, the DNA is TGCGCCAGCAGCCAAGAGCCCGCCGGACCCGGGGAGCTGTTTTTT.